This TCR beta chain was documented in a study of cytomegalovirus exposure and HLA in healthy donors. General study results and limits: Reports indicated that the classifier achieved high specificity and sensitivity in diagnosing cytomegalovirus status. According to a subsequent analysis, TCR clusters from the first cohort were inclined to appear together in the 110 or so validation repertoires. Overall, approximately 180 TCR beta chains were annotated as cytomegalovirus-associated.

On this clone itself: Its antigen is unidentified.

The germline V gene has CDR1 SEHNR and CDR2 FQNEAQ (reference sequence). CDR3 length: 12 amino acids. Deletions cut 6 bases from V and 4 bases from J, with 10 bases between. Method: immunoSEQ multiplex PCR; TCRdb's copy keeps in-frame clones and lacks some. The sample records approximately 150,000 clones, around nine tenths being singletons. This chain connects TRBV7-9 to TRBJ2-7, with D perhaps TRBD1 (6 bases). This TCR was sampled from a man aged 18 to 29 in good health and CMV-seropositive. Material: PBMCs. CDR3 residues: CASSSQGYEQYF. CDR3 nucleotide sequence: TGTGCCAGCAGTTCTCAGGGGTACGAGCAGTACTTC.